This TCR beta chain was captured by sequencing in a study of T cell repertoires in cytomegalovirus infection. Study as a whole: Recently identified HLA-C-restricted and well-studied HLA-B-restricted CMV epitopes were used. Indicated by public TCR beta signatures were CMV infection and matching HLA type. Study results and caveats: Predominance within the ex vivo response was attributable to HLA-C-restricted CMV-specific TCR beta clonotypes. Adding up the frequency of public TCR beta families identified people who carried CMV plus the relevant HLA.

This clonotype appeared many times. Its antigen is currently unknown. CDR1 and CDR2 (germline): MNHEY, SMNVEV (reference sequence). The CDR3 has 14 amino acids. V shed 6 bases and J shed 0 bases, with 9 bases lying between them. TCRdb re-analysed the reads in MiXCR, keeping a single row per CDR3 protein. The data hold around 800,000 distinct CDR3 sequences, with 30% to 35% observed a single time. The TCR was taken from a human donor in good health (CMV status not recorded). Some clones in this sample may be carry-over from other donors' samples. The chain couples TRBV27 to TRBJ2-1; D is unresolved. This material consisted of cultured CD8+ T cells from PBMCs, taken from culture after CMV antigen stimulation. The CDR3 here is CASSRRSSYNEQFF. The CDR3, as DNA: TGTGCCAGCAGCCGCCGGAGCTCCTACAATGAGCAGTTCTTC.